These 16 T cell receptor beta chains came from one sample sequenced in a study of cytomegalovirus exposure and HLA in healthy donors. Vbeta (60) and Jbeta (13) primers were used in the PCR. Only in-frame clones appear in the TCRdb table, and some are missing; sequencing was by immunoSEQ multiplex PCR. Among 150,000 to 200,000 clones, 65% to 85% were seen once, and the ten largest hold 2.4%. Sequencing input: PBMCs. The receptors originated from a man in his sixties in good health and CMV-seronegative.

This sequence joins TRBV16 and TRBJ1-2; no firm D call. V was cut by 4 bases and J by 4 bases, with 16 bases left in between. Looked up from germline, CDR1 is KGHSY and CDR2 is FQNENV. The length of the CDR3 is 15 residues. In nucleotides, the CDR3 is TGTGCCAGCAGCCCCGTAACCGAACCGGGCTATGGCTACACCTTC. Its translation is CASSPVTEPGYGYTF.

As concerns this clone: At one end the junction does not follow the germline gene, possibly because of a read error. The chain has TRBV19 and TRBJ1-1, with D perhaps matching TRBD1 (6 bases). The CDR3 length is 15 residues. Germline V gene lookup returns CDR1 LNHDA and CDR2 SQIVND (reference sequence). The DNA for the CDR3 is TGTGCCAGCAGTATAACTACAGGGACCTACACTGAAGCTTTCTTT. Amino acid sequence: CASSITTGTYTEAFF.

The CDR3 nucleotides read TGTGCCAGCAGTTCCCTCGGTAACAATGAGCAGTTCTTC. This gives the protein CASSSLGNNEQFF. The chain uses TRBV25-1 and TRBJ2-1, with D unresolved. From germline, CDR1 is MGHDK and CDR2 SYGVNS. V was shortened by 5 bases and J by 5 bases, with 10 bases between the two germline ends. The CDR3 is 13 residues long.

The genes are TRBV6-5 and TRBJ2-7; tentative D call: TRBD2 (5 bases). The V gene's germline CDR1 is MNHEY and CDR2 SVGAGI. The V and J ends lost 7 bases and 3 bases respectively, with 13 bases between them. CDR3 length: 13 amino acids. CDR3 coding DNA: TGTGCCAGCACGTCTACGGGAAACTACGAGCAGTACTTC. It encodes CASTSTGNYEQYF.

The chain couples TRBV2 to TRBJ1-1; D not certain. Germline CDR1 is SNHLY and CDR2 is FYNNEI. The CDR3 is made up of 13 amino acids. V shed 6 bases and J shed 5 bases, with 13 bases lying between them. CDR3 DNA sequence: TGTGCCAGCAGACTTGGTCGTGCGACTGAAGCTTTCTTT. This translates into CASRLGRATEAFF.

The genes are TRBV6-1 and TRBJ2-1, with D possibly TRBD2 on 5 matching bases. Germline loops: CDR1 MNHNS, CDR2 SASEGT. V lost 3 bases, J lost 2 bases, and 11 bases lay in between. The CDR3 extends over 15 amino acids. The CDR3 DNA follows: TGTGCCAGCAGTGATTCGGGGTATCCCTACAATGAGCAGTTCTTC. It translates to CASSDSGYPYNEQFF.

The V call is TRBV2, the J call TRBJ2-6; D unclear. The CDR3 is made up of 16 amino acids. V dropped 3 bases and J dropped 0 bases, with 9 bases sitting between them. CDR1 is SNHLY and CDR2 is FYNNEI in the germline V gene. CDR3 DNA: TGTGCCAGCAGTGATGCCAAGAGCTCTGGGGCCAACGTCCTGACTTTC. As protein: CASSDAKSSGANVLTF.

The gene calls are TRBV11-2 and TRBJ2-3, with D maybe TRBD2 (6 bases). Trimming took 5 bases from V and 2 from J, leaving 20 bases between them. The V gene's germline CDR1 is SGHAT and CDR2 FQNNGV. The CDR3 length is 17 residues. The CDR3 here is CASSTGKGLLYTDTQYF. CDR3 nucleotides: TGTGCCAGCAGCACGGGAAAGGGACTCCTATACACAGATACGCAGTATTTT.

Points on this clone: One end of the junction fails to match germline, which may point to a read error. The CDR3 protein is CSSRTRTGSTGELFF. CDR3 nucleotides: TGTTCCAGCAGAACTAGGACAGGGTCAACCGGGGAGCTGTTTTTT. The J gene is TRBJ2-2, the V gene TRBV7-9; the match to TRBD1 covers 8 bases. From germline, CDR1 is SEHNR and CDR2 FQNEAQ (reference sequence). The CDR3 contains 15 residues.

The genes are TRBV27 and TRBJ1-6; 10 positions agree with TRBD1. CDR3 length equals 14 residues. Per germline, CDR1 MNHEY and CDR2 SMNVEV (reference sequence). The V segment lost 3 bases and the J segment 9 bases; nucleotides outside the gene matches: 2. The CDR3 loop is CASSLDRGSSPLHF. CDR3 in DNA: TGTGCCAGCAGTTTGGACAGGGGGAGTTCACCCCTCCACTTT.

The CDR3 coding sequence is TGTGCCAGCAGTGAGGCAGGGATGACTAATGAAAAACTGTTTTTT. Residues: CASSEAGMTNEKLFF. The chain joins TRBV6-1 to TRBJ1-4; D may be TRBD1 (5 bases). The V gene lost 3 bases and the J gene lost 2 bases, with 10 bases spanning the gap. Per germline, CDR1 MNHNS and CDR2 SASEGT. The CDR3 is made up of 15 amino acids.

Concerning this clone itself: Its ends do not fully match the called genes, so a read error is possible. The rearrangement joins TRBV7-9 to TRBJ1-2; no definite D call. Germline V CDR1 and CDR2: SEHNR, FQNEAQ (reference sequence). The CDR3 loop spans 13 amino acids. CDR3 nucleotide sequence: TGTGCCAGCAGCTTACTTCATAACTATGGCTACCCCTTC. Translated, it gives CASSLLHNYGYPF.

V is TRBV4-3 and J is TRBJ2-5; TRBD1 aligns across 8 bases. The J call may be incorrect, as the DNA end agrees better with TRBJ2-7. Per the germline V gene, CDR1 is LGHNA and CDR2 is YSLEER. This CDR3 contains 16 residues. CDR3 protein: CASSQEPETGVYEQYF. CDR3 nucleotide sequence: TGCGCCAGCAGCCAAGAACCAGAGACAGGGGTTTACGAGCAGTACTTC.

The CDR3 sequence: CASSLDWSDSPLHF. CDR3 nucleotide sequence: TGCGCCAGCAGCTTGGACTGGTCGGATTCACCCCTCCACTTT. This sequence joins TRBV5-1 and TRBJ1-6; D call uncertain. V was shortened by 0 bases and J by 8 bases, with 9 bases between the two germline ends. The CDR3 covers 14 residues. Germline V gene data show CDR1 as SGHRS and CDR2 as YFSETQ.

The chain uses TRBV2 and TRBJ1-2; D is undetermined. The V end lost 0 bases, the J end lost 8 bases, and 4 bases lay between the germline ends. The germline V gene has CDR1 SNHLY and CDR2 FYNNEI. CDR3 length equals 11 residues. CDR3 protein: CASSEARGYTF. CDR3 nucleotides: TGTGCCAGCAGTGAAGCTAGAGGCTACACCTTC.

This chain uses TRBV27 with TRBJ2-1, with a tentative D call TRBD1 (6 bases). With 3 bases removed from V and 8 bases from J, the gap between germline ends came to 11 bases. The CDR3 has 13 residues. The V gene's germline CDR1 is MNHEY and CDR2 SMNVEV (reference sequence). This chain's CDR3 is CASSFQQGDEQFF. DNA for the CDR3: TGTGCCAGCAGTTTTCAACAGGGAGATGAGCAGTTCTTC.